A selection of T cell receptor beta chains follows, all from one sample in a study of OX40 agonist ivuxolimab in advanced cancers. Clones were read by immunoSEQ multiplex PCR, and TCRdb kept only the in-frame ones, dropping some. The repertoire holds under 80,000 clones, with 88% as singletons. The material was CD4+ or CD8+ T cells sorted from blood, obtained in a trial of the OX40 agonist ivuxolimab. The receptors come from an adult with an advanced solid tumor such as melanoma, head and neck, liver or kidney cancer. CDR3s include the opening cysteine and the closing phenylalanine or tryptophan. Each record gives: J gene, V gene, D gene, clone size, CDR3 protein, CDR3 DNA. D genes are given only for firm matches. Expanded clones get a size class; other rows say once, few or many, or leave the size out.

TRBJ2-7	TRBV4-1	-	-	CASSQPGRHSNEQYF	TGCGCCAGCAGCCAACCGGGACGGCATTCCAACGAGCAGTACTTC
TRBJ1-1	TRBV27	-	once	CASRSVGDTEAFF	TGTGCCAGCAGGTCAGTGGGGGACACTGAAGCTTTCTTT
TRBJ1-5	TRBV30	-	-	CAWTPPGVGNQPQHF	TGTGCCTGGACCCCTCCGGGGGTGGGCAATCAGCCCCAGCATTTT
TRBJ2-2	TRBV9	-	-	CASSPQSNTGELFF	TGTGCCAGCAGCCCCCAATCGAACACCGGGGAGCTGTTTTTT
TRBJ2-3	TRBV7-9	TRBD2	-	CASSSSFRGGVDTQYF	TGTGCCAGCAGCTCATCGTTCCGGGGGGGCGTAGATACGCAGTATTTT
TRBJ2-7	TRBV4-1	TRBD2	few	CASSHRGGEQYF	TGCGCCAGCAGCCATAGGGGAGGGGAGCAGTACTTC
TRBJ1-5	TRBV2	-	-	CASSGGFSNQPQHF	TGTGCCAGCAGTGGAGGGTTTAGCAATCAGCCCCAGCATTTT
TRBJ2-7	TRBV28	-	-	CASRPGGASYEQYF	TGTGCCAGCAGGCCTGGTGGGGCATCTTACGAGCAGTACTTC
TRBJ1-2	TRBV28	-	once	CASSLRAGGGYTF	TGTGCCAGCAGTTTAAGGGCCGGGGGGGGCTACACCTTC
TRBJ1-2	TRBV19	-	-	CATVERDTNNYGYTF	TGTGCCACCGTCGAGCGGGACACGAATAACTATGGCTACACCTTC
TRBJ2-1	TRBV28	-	-	CASSLFGPPDLGEQFF	TGTGCCAGCAGTTTATTCGGACCCCCGGACTTGGGTGAGCAGTTCTTC
TRBJ1-5	TRBV6-1	-	-	CASTEQAGNQPQHF	TGTGCCAGCACCGAGCAGGCAGGCAATCAGCCCCAGCATTTT
TRBJ2-1	TRBV6-1	-	-	CASSELRQGGNEQFF	TGTGCCAGCAGCGAACTGCGACAGGGAGGCAATGAGCAGTTCTTC
TRBJ2-5	TRBV30	-	-	CAWSSRNTGETQYF	TGTGCCTGGAGTTCCAGAAATACAGGGGAGACCCAGTACTTC
TRBJ2-1	TRBV11-2	TRBD1	-	CASSLGQGAYNEQFF	TGTGCCAGCAGCCTCGGACAGGGGGCGTACAATGAGCAGTTCTTC
TRBJ2-4	TRBV28	TRBD1	-	CASSIGQGAKNIQYF	TGTGCCAGCAGCATTGGACAGGGGGCCAAAAACATTCAGTACTTC
TRBJ1-1	TRBV19	-	-	CASTFTRDSSMNTEAFF	TGTGCCAGTACGTTCACCCGGGACTCTTCTATGAACACTGAAGCTTTCTTT
TRBJ2-1	TRBV19	TRBD2	-	CASSSTSGGHYNEQFF	TGTGCCAGTAGCTCAACTAGCGGGGGACATTACAATGAGCAGTTCTTC
TRBJ2-1	TRBV5-4	TRBD2	few	CASSLSRGGSYNEQFF	TGTGCCAGCAGCTTGTCACGGGGGGGCTCCTACAATGAGCAGTTCTTC
TRBJ2-1	TRBV7-2	-	-	CASSSPTSLRGEQFF	TGTGCCAGCAGCTCCCCAACATCCCTGCGTGGTGAGCAGTTCTTC
TRBJ1-2	TRBV28	-	-	CATTTYYGYTF	TGTGCCACCACTACCTACTATGGCTACACCTTC
TRBJ2-1	TRBV30	TRBD2	-	CACSPSGSYNEQFF	TGTGCCTGTTCCCCTAGCGGCTCCTACAATGAGCAGTTCTTC